These 9 T cell receptor beta chains were sequenced from one sample in a study of blood T cell repertoires in COVID-19. This table comes from immunoSEQ multiplex PCR, and its TCRdb copy is limited to in-frame clones, with some not included. The data contain 150,000 to 200,000 clones, roughly 84% of them singletons. Sequencing was performed on peripheral blood. These receptors were taken from a man aged 55 to 70 who had recovered from COVID-19.

This clone was recorded once. A read error may account for a junction end that differs from germline. The V gene is TRBV3-1 (or the pseudogene TRBV3-2), the J gene TRBJ2-3; 9 nucleotides line up with TRBD2. The CDR3 consists of 13 residues. Germline V CDR1 and CDR2: LGHDT, YNNKEL (reference sequence). The CDR3 spells CASSREVGTSREF. The CDR3 nucleotides read TGTGCCAGCAGCCGAGAAGTAGGGACTAGCAGGGAATTT.

The V and J genes are TRBV6-5 and TRBJ2-3, with 9 bases that match TRBD2. The CDR3 is 15 amino acids. Germline CDR1 MNHEY, CDR2 SVGAGI. V was pared by 1 base and J by 3 bases, with 2 bases of the junction left unmatched. CDR3 loop: CASSYLRGGTDTQYF. CDR3 nucleotide sequence: TGTGCCAGCAGTTACTTGCGGGGGGGTACAGATACGCAGTATTTT.

In this sample, this clone turned up once. The chain combines TRBV6-4 with TRBJ1-6, with 7 nucleotides matching TRBD1. The CDR3 runs to 16 residues. Per germline, CDR1 MRHNA and CDR2 SNTAGT. V shed 2 bases and J 8 bases; nucleotides not matched to a gene: 9. CDR3 sequence reads: CASSDTYRGPYSPLHF. For the CDR3, the DNA is TGTGCCAGCAGTGACACCTATAGGGGGCCTTATTCACCCCTCCACTTT.

This rearrangement joins TRBV21-1 to TRBJ2-2; the table gives TRBD2 as D, unverified against the DNA. TRBV21-1 is flagged as a pseudogene. The CDR3 is made up of 18 amino acids. For the CDR3, the DNA is TGTGCCAGCAGCCCCGGGGGAGGGGAGCGAGCGAACACCGGGGAGCTGTTTTTT. Its translation: CASSPGGGERANTGELFF.

The count of this clone is one. The CDR3 sequence is CASSPVLAGADTQYF. CDR3 coding DNA: TGTGCCAGCAGCCCGGTTCTAGCGGGGGCAGATACGCAGTATTTT. The J gene is TRBJ2-3, the V gene TRBV7-9; 10 bases match TRBD2. The V segment lost 5 bases and the J segment 4 bases; nucleotides outside the gene matches: 6. CDR1 is SEHNR, CDR2 FQNEAQ, per germline (reference sequence). The CDR3 contains 15 residues.

The gene calls are TRBV5-8 and TRBJ1-4; 10 bases map to TRBD1. Per germline, CDR1 SGHTS and CDR2 YDEGEE. The CDR3 spans 15 residues. Trimming at V came to 4 bases and at J to 4 bases, leaving 4 bases not matched to a gene. CDR3 DNA sequence: TGTGCCAGCAGCATGAGGGACAGGGGTAATGAAAAACTGTTTTTT. Its translation: CASSMRDRGNEKLFF.

DNA of the CDR3: TGTGCCAGCAGCCAGGGGCCAGGGGAACGAGTTGGCTACACCTTC. This encodes CASSQGPGERVGYTF. J is TRBJ1-2 and V is TRBV3-1 (or the pseudogene TRBV3-2); maybe TRBD1 (6 bases). The CDR3 length is 15 residues. Germline V gene lookup returns CDR1 LGHDT and CDR2 YNNKEL (reference sequence). The V end was cut by 3 bases, the J end by 7 bases, with 18 bases between.

The CDR3 is CASSFQAPGELFF. CDR3 nucleotide sequence: TGCGCCAGCAGCTTTCAGGCCCCCGGGGAGCTGTTTTTT. The chain uses TRBV5-1 and TRBJ2-2; unclear D gene. Trimming removed 2 bases at V and 6 bases at J, with 8 bases between. This CDR3 comprises 13 residues. The germline CDR1 and CDR2 sequences are SGHRS and YFSETQ. Using reference TRBV5-1 and TRBJ2-2 for the parts outside the CDR3, the full variable domain is KAGVTQTPRYLIKTRGQQVTLSCSPISGHRSVSWYQQTPGQGLQFLFEYFSETQRNKGNFPGRFSGRQFSNSRSEMNVSTLELGDSALYLCASSFQAPGELFFGEGSRLTVL.

The chain employs TRBV25-1 and TRBJ1-2, with 11 bases lining up with TRBD1. Losses at the gene ends were 8 bases for V and 5 bases for J; bases not matched to a gene: 10. Germline V gene data show CDR1 as MGHDK and CDR2 as SYGVNS. The CDR3 is 15 residues long. The CDR3 sequence: CASRPGQGAGYGYTF. CDR3 coding DNA: TGTGCCAGCCGACCCGGACAGGGGGCAGGTTATGGCTACACCTTC.